The clone carrying this T cell receptor (beta chain) has ten or more counts. Antigen unknown. Germline trimming cut 3 bases from V and 6 bases from J; bases unmatched to any gene: 19. The CDR3 loop spans 18 amino acids. Per the germline V gene, CDR1 is SGHNT and CDR2 is YYREEE (reference sequence). These data originate in a study of T cells after posttransplantation cyclophosphamide. Regarding the study as a whole: Recipient CMV seropositivity and CMV reactivation strongly tracked TRB clonality. TRB overlap between skin or GI tissue T cells and blood was limited. Later blood repertoires were often dominated by clones from the donor CD8+ memory compartment.

Clones were sequenced by immunoSEQ multiplex PCR, and TCRdb holds only the in-frame ones, with some missing. The specimen has 24,000 or so clones, none found just once. Busulfan-fludarabine conditioning, marrow transplant, and cyclophosphamide on days +3 and +4 were administered. Sequencing was performed on PBMCs, taken after allogeneic stem cell transplant with posttransplant cyclophosphamide. The J gene is TRBJ2-7, the V gene TRBV5-4; 9 positions match TRBD1. The source is a male patient aged 18 to 35 who received an allogeneic stem cell transplant from a related donor, was CMV-positive, and had no GVHD. Some of these T cells may belong to the graft donor. In nucleotides, the CDR3 is TGTGCCAGCAGCTCAGCGAGGGACAGGGCGACTTTGAGGGGCGAGCAGTACTTC. It specifies CASSSARDRATLRGEQYF.